The T cell receptor beta chain under discussion was sequenced for a study of blood T cell repertoires in COVID-19. This clone occurred once. Profiling relied on immunoSEQ multiplex PCR, and the TCRdb table lists in-frame clones only, not all of them. The table shows approximately 120,000 clones, with approximately 87% occurring only once. Germline-derived CDR1 and CDR2 are KGHSH and LQKENI. V was clipped by 3 bases and J by 3 bases, with 8 bases between them. The CDR3 length is 13 residues. The V gene is TRBV18, the J gene TRBJ1-2; D possibly corresponds to TRBD1 (5 bases). Material: peripheral blood. This TCR was sampled from a woman aged 55 to 70 with acute or convalescent COVID-19. The CDR3 region has the DNA TGTGCCAGCTCACCGGGGGGGTACTATGGCTACACCTTC. Its protein product is CASSPGGYYGYTF.